The 27 T cell receptor beta chains reported below all come from one sample, sequenced in a study of blood T cells in healthy people across ages. With a J-beta primer mix and a sample-barcoded 5' primer, a second PCR ran about 7 to 11 cycles. TCRdb used MiXCR to reprocess the 5' RACE reads, holding one entry per CDR3 protein. The data contain about 1,400,000 distinct CDR3 sequences, approximately 63% of them singletons. Sequencing input: blood. These receptor sequences come from a man aged 18 to 35 in good health.

The genes are TRBV20-1 and TRBJ1-3; D is uncertain. CDR1 is DFQATT and CDR2 is SNEGSKA in the germline V gene (reference sequence). The ends were cut back, 2 bases at V and 2 bases at J, with 10 bases in the middle. The CDR3 length is 14 residues. The CDR3 loop is CSARPGSAGNTIYF. For the CDR3, the DNA is TGCAGTGCTAGACCAGGATCGGCTGGAAACACCATATATTTT.

The chain joins TRBV28 to TRBJ1-2, with 7 bases aligning to TRBD1. Germline CDR1 is MDHEN and CDR2 is SYDVKM. The CDR3 has 12 amino acids. The junction had 3 bases not matched to a gene; V was cut back by 3 bases and J by 8 bases. The CDR3 here is CASSFPGQGYTF. CDR3 nucleotide sequence: TGTGCCAGCAGTTTTCCGGGACAGGGCTACACCTTC.

The gene calls are TRBV3-1 and TRBJ2-1; TRBD2 might be the D (6 bases). Germline lookup yields CDR1 LGHDT and CDR2 YNNKEL (reference sequence). Trimming removed 4 bases from V and 1 base from J, with 14 bases in between. The CDR3 consists of 16 residues. The CDR3 sequence is CASSPYGSRSYNEQFF. CDR3 DNA sequence: TGTGCCAGCAGCCCCTACGGGAGCAGATCCTACAATGAGCAGTTCTTC.

The chain recombines TRBV25-1 with TRBJ2-5; 10 bases are a match to TRBD1. J was trimmed by 3 bases and V by 6 bases; bases with no gene match: 10. Germline V gene sequence: CDR1 MGHDK, CDR2 SYGVNS. This CDR3 has 16 amino acids. As DNA, the CDR3 is TGTGCCAGCAGAGACCTCGCCGGGACAGGGGAAGAGACCCAGTACTTC. Its protein is CASRDLAGTGEETQYF.

The V gene is TRBV7-9, the J gene TRBJ2-3, with D possibly matching TRBD2 (6 bases). Germline V gene lookup returns CDR1 SEHNR and CDR2 FQNEAQ (reference sequence). V was shortened by 10 bases and J by 5 bases, with 7 bases between the two germline ends. This CDR3 is 10 amino acids long. This chain's CDR3 is CATGGDTQYF. The CDR3 DNA reads as TGTGCCACCGGGGGAGATACGCAGTATTTT.

Only a few counts were recorded for this clonotype. V gene TRBV10-3 combines with J gene TRBJ1-1; 7 nucleotides agree with TRBD1. This CDR3 comprises 13 residues. Germline V gives CDR1 ENHRY, CDR2 SYGVKD. V lost 7 bases to trimming and J lost 6 bases; unmatched junction nucleotides: 8. This CDR3 is CAIKDRASPEAFF. In nucleotides, the CDR3 is TGTGCCATCAAAGACAGGGCTAGCCCTGAAGCTTTCTTT.

This chain links TRBV7-6 with TRBJ2-7; TRBD2 aligns across 10 bases. J lost 4 bases, V lost 3 bases, and 6 bases had no gene match. CDR1 and CDR2 (germline): SGHVS, FNYEAQ. This CDR3 region has 15 residues. DNA for the CDR3: TGTGCCAGCAGCTTCCAAGCGGGAGGGCCGTACGAGCAGTACTTC. Translation gives CASSFQAGGPYEQYF.

This clonotype was counted a single time. The V gene is TRBV21-1, the J gene TRBJ1-3. TRBV21-1 is flagged as a pseudogene. CDR3 length equals 17 residues. The CDR3 loop is CASSKDDSSHSGNTIYF. CDR3 bases: TGTGCCAGCAGCAAAGATGATAGCTCTCACTCTGGAAACACCATATATTTT.

This clonotype was seen once. V is TRBV4-1 and J is TRBJ2-3; the match to TRBD1 covers 9 bases. The CDR3 has 18 amino acids. Per germline, CDR1 MGHRA and CDR2 YSYEKL. V dropped 0 bases and J dropped 4; count of bases not matched to a gene: 11. In nucleotides, the CDR3 is TGCGCCAGCAGCCAAGATGGGACCGGGACAGGGACCGCAGATACGCAGTATTTT. It specifies CASSQDGTGTGTADTQYF.

Many counts were recorded for this clonotype. The rearrangement joins TRBV12-3 or TRBV12-4 to TRBJ2-1, with D possibly being TRBD2 (5 bases). The CDR3 is made up of 15 amino acids. V lost 6 bases to trimming and J lost 0 bases, with 12 bases between them. The CDR3 here is CASSLGRGSYNEQFF. The CDR3 DNA follows: TGTGCCAGCAGCCTGGGGAGAGGCTCCTACAATGAGCAGTTCTTC.

J is TRBJ2-7 and V is TRBV6-2 or TRBV6-3; D gene uncertain. Germline V CDR1 and CDR2: MNHEY, SVGEGT. This CDR3 has 14 amino acids. Trimming stripped 0 bases from V and 5 bases from J, with 11 bases between. CDR3 sequence: CASSYSNQAHEQYF. The CDR3 DNA reads as TGTGCCAGCAGTTACTCGAATCAGGCCCACGAGCAGTACTTC.

The chain carries TRBV5-1 and TRBJ2-4, with a possible D match to TRBD2 (5 bases). The CDR3 runs 17 residues. Per germline, CDR1 SGHRS and CDR2 YFSETQ. V was cut by 4 bases and J by 13 bases, with 30 bases left in between. CDR3 amino acids: CASSVSVTQANLREQYF. CDR3 nucleotides: TGCGCCAGCAGCGTGTCAGTAACACAAGCTAACCTTAGGGAGCAGTACTTC. Using reference TRBV5-1 and TRBJ2-4 for the parts outside the CDR3, the full variable domain is KAGVTQTPRYLIKTRGQQVTLSCSPISGHRSVSWYQQTPGQGLQFLFEYFSETQRNKGNFPGRFSGRQFSNSRSEMNVSTLELGDSALYLCASSVSVTQANLREQYFGAGTRLSVL.

This clonotype was seen a single time. The chain combines TRBV6-1 with TRBJ2-1; TRBD2 matches at 15 bases. J was trimmed by 0 bases and V by 5 bases; bases with no gene match: 8. This CDR3 comprises 19 residues. Looked up from germline, CDR1 is MNHNS and CDR2 is SASEGT. The CDR3 nucleotides read TGTGCCAGCAGTACCCGGACTAGCGGGAGGGTGCGCTCCTACAATGAGCAGTTCTTC. Protein: CASSTRTSGRVRSYNEQFF.

V gene TRBV6-1 combines with J gene TRBJ2-7; D uncertain. CDR3 size: 14 residues. Germline assignment: CDR1 MNHNS and CDR2 SASEGT. The V end was cut by 0 bases, the J end by 3 bases, with 9 bases between. CDR3 DNA sequence: TGTGCCAGCAGTGAAGCGGCGGCCGTCTACGAGCAGTACTTC. Protein: CASSEAAAVYEQYF.

J is TRBJ2-5 and V is TRBV28, with 7 bases aligning to TRBD2. With the DNA end fitting TRBJ2-7 better, the J assignment may be wrong. Germline CDR1 is MDHEN and CDR2 is SYDVKM. The CDR3 sequence is 15 residues long. CDR3: CASSSLSGGDGEQYF. CDR3 DNA sequence: TGTGCCAGCAGCTCGCTGTCGGGGGGAGACGGCGAGCAGTACTTC.

This chain uses TRBV6-1 with TRBJ2-7, with TRBD2 as a possible D gene (7 bases). CDR3 length: 14 amino acids. Per germline, CDR1 MNHNS and CDR2 SASEGT. V was pared by 4 bases and J by 6 bases, with 16 bases between. CDR3 amino acids: CASSARGAGGEQYF. The CDR3 DNA is TGTGCCAGCAGTGCTCGGGGGGCGGGTGGCGAGCAGTACTTC.

The J gene is TRBJ2-1, the V gene TRBV4-1; 9 bases agree with TRBD2. The CDR3 has 14 amino acids. Trimming cost V 3 bases and J 7 bases; bases outside gene matches: 4. Germline V gene sequence: CDR1 MGHRA, CDR2 YSYEKL. CDR3 region: CASSQGSGSNEQFF. CDR3 in DNA: TGCGCCAGCAGCCAGGGTAGCGGGAGTAATGAGCAGTTCTTC.

The J gene is TRBJ2-5, the V gene TRBV24-1; no clear D gene. V shed 11 bases and J shed 11 bases, with 26 bases lying between them. The CDR3 length is 14 residues. Germline CDR1 KGHDR, CDR2 SFDVKD. The CDR3 DNA reads as TGTGCCAGCTTAGAGACATCCCCGCGCAATGAGCAGTACTTC. The encoded protein is CASLETSPRNEQYF.

This chain joins TRBV7-6 and TRBJ2-3; TRBD1 is a possible D gene (5 bases). Looked up from germline, CDR1 is SGHVS and CDR2 is FNYEAQ. This CDR3 spans 14 amino acids. Trimming shortened V by 2 bases and J by 4 bases, and 10 bases separated the two germline ends. The CDR3 sequence is CASSLRAGPDTQYF. CDR3 nucleotides: TGTGCCAGCAGCTTACGGGCAGGGCCAGATACGCAGTATTTT.

This clonotype was recorded once. The rearrangement joins TRBV29-1 to TRBJ2-3; D is unclear. The ends were cut back, 6 bases at V and 1 base at J, with 11 bases in the middle. CDR3 length equals 13 residues. Germline V lookup: CDR1 SQVTM, CDR2 ANQGSEA. CDR3 sequence reads: CSVPEERTDTQYF. The CDR3, as DNA: TGCAGCGTCCCCGAGGAGCGCACAGATACGCAGTATTTT.

The V call is TRBV6-1, the J call TRBJ2-5; the D is unclear. Trimming left V 11 bases short and J 2 bases short, with 30 bases between. CDR1 and CDR2 from the germline V gene are MNHNS and SASEGT. This CDR3 region has 18 residues. The CDR3 region is CALQRPNHYSQRQETQYF. For the CDR3, the DNA is TGTGCCCTCCAGAGGCCCAACCACTACAGTCAAAGACAAGAGACCCAGTACTTC.

The DNA for the CDR3 is TGTGCCAGCGGGATGGAAAGAAGCACAGATACGCAGTATTTT. Encoded protein: CASGMERSTDTQYF. The chain combines TRBV6-5 with TRBJ2-3; D gene unclear. This CDR3 is 14 amino acids long. The V gene lost 8 bases and the J gene lost 0 bases, with 12 bases spanning the gap. The germline gives CDR1 MNHEY, CDR2 SVGAGI.

This clonotype occurred once. This is likely a read error, given that the CDR3 carries no conserved phenylalanine or tryptophan at its end. The chain is built from TRBV29-1 and TRBJ2-3; D is unclear. V lost 7 bases, J lost 6 bases, and 11 bases lay in between. Germline assignment: CDR1 SQVTM and CDR2 ANQGSEA. CDR3 length: 11 residues. CDR3 DNA: TGCAGCGGGCGAGTGGGGGATACGCAGTATATT. Residues: CSGRVGDTQYI.

The chain links TRBV6-2 or TRBV6-3 to TRBJ2-1; the match to TRBD1 covers 9 bases. Trimming removed 6 bases from V and 6 bases from J; junction bases left unmatched: 18. CDR1 and CDR2 (germline): MNHEY, SVGEGT. The CDR3 length is 18 residues. CDR3 residues: CASSYVHQQGAKGNEQFF. DNA of the CDR3: TGTGCCAGCAGCTACGTACACCAACAGGGGGCGAAGGGCAATGAGCAGTTCTTC.

As for this clonotype: The junction shows a germline mismatch at one end, possibly a read error. CDR3 loop: CAGSLASRGRAGVWNSPLHF. For the CDR3, the DNA is TGTGCCGGCAGCTTAGCATCAAGAGGCAGGGCGGGTGTATGGAATTCACCCCTCCACTTT. The chain has TRBV7-2 and TRBJ1-6; TRBD1 might be the D (5 bases). Germline CDR1 reads SGHTA; CDR2 reads FQGNSA. The length of the CDR3 is 20 residues.

The rearrangement joins TRBV5-1 to TRBJ2-1; D unclear. V lost 6 bases and J 4 bases, leaving 8 bases between the germline ends. Germline CDR1 reads SGHRS; CDR2 reads YFSETQ. This CDR3 has 12 residues. This chain's CDR3 is CASTPDYNEQFF. As DNA, the CDR3 is TGCGCCAGCACCCCAGATTACAATGAGCAGTTCTTC.

The gene calls are TRBV4-2 and TRBJ1-1; D is ambiguous. Trimming shortened V by 1 base and J by 0 bases, and 9 bases separated the two germline ends. In germline, CDR1 is LGHNA, CDR2 YNFKEQ. This CDR3 spans 15 amino acids. The CDR3 region is CASSQGLAVNTEAFF. The DNA of the CDR3 is TGTGCCAGCAGCCAAGGTCTGGCAGTGAACACTGAAGCTTTCTTT.